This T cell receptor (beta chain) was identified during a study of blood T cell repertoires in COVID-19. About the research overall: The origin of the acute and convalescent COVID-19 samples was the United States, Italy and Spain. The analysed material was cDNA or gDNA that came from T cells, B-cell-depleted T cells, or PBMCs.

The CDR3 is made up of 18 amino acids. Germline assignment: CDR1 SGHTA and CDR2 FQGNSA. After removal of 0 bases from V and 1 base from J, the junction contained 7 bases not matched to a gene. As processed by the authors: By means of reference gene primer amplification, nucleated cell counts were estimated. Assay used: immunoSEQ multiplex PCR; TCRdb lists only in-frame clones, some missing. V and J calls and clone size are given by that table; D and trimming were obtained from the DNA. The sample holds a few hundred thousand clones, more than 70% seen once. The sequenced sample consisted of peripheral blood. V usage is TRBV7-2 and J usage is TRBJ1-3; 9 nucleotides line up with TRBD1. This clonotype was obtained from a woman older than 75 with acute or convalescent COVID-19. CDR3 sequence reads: CASSLAGDRVVSGNTIYF. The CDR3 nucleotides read TGTGCCAGCAGCTTAGCAGGGGACAGGGTCGTTTCTGGAAACACCATATATTTT.